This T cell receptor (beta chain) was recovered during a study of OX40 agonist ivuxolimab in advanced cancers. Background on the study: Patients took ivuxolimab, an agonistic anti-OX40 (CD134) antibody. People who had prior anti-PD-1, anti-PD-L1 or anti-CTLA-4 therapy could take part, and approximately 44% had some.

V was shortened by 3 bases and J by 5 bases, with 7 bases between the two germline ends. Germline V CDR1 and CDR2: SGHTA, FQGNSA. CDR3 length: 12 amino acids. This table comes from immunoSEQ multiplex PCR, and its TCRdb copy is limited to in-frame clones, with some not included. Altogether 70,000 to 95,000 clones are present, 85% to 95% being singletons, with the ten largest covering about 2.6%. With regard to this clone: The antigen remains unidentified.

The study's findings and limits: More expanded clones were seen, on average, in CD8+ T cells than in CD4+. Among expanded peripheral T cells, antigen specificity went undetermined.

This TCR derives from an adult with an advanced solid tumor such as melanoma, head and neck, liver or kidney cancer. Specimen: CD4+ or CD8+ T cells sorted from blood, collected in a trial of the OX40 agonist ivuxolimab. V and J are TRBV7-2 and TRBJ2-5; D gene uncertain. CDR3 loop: CASSFGRETQYF. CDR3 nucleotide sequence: TGTGCCAGCAGCTTCGGTCGGGAGACCCAGTACTTC.